The clone carrying this T cell receptor beta chain was counted between two and nine times. Its antigen remains unknown. The data are from a study of blood T cells in healthy people across ages. Regarding the study as a whole: Aged donors had fewer naive CD4+ cells and lower diversity than long-lived donors.

CDR1 is SQVTM, CDR2 ANQGSEA, per germline. The CDR3 runs 14 residues. For the second PCR, which ran for roughly 6 to 12 cycles, a sample-barcoded 5' primer and a J-beta primer mix were used. Any given sample supplied a minimum of 2.5 million CDR3-containing paired-end reads. TCRdb processed the 5' RACE reads anew with MiXCR; each CDR3 protein has one entry. Of 500,000 to 550,000 distinct CDR3 sequences in the sample, around 24% are singletons; the top ten hold 8.7%. In addition, the sample was reused for a study of T cells of mothers and their children. From that paper: In this cohort, donors were a few healthy Caucasian mothers plus their six children. Unrelated mother-child pairs always had slightly, but never significantly, lower normalized overlap than related pairs.

The sequence derives from a boy younger than 18 in good health. The specimen was blood. The chain joins TRBV29-1 to TRBJ2-5; TRBD1 matches at 9 bases. The J call may be incorrect, as the DNA end agrees better with TRBJ2-7. CDR3 DNA sequence: TGCAGCGTGGCGGCCGGGACAGGGTATGACGAGCAGTACTTC. This gives the protein CSVAAGTGYDEQYF.